These 6 T cell receptor beta chains came from one sample sequenced in a study of cytomegalovirus exposure and HLA in healthy donors. Measured with immunoSEQ multiplex PCR; TCRdb has only the in-frame clones, and not every one. The table lists about 190,000 clones, more than 80% of them singletons, with less than 8.5% in the top ten. Sequenced input: PBMCs. These receptor sequences come from a man between 18 and 29 years old in good health and CMV-seropositive.

The chain links TRBV9 to TRBJ2-7, with 12 bases aligning to TRBD1. The CDR3 runs 14 residues. The ends lost 6 bases at V and 9 bases at J; junction bases unmatched: 10. From germline, CDR1 is SGDLS and CDR2 YYNGEE. CDR3 bases: TGTGCCAGCACCCGGGACAGGGGGCTTAGTGGGCAGTACTTC. It codes for CASTRDRGLSGQYF. The full variable domain, rest sourced from reference TRBV9 and TRBJ2-7, is DSGVTQTPKHLITATGQRVTLRCSPRSGDLSVYWYQQSLDQGLQFLIQYYNGEERAKGNILERFSAQQFPDLHSELNLSSLELGDSALYFCASTRDRGLSGQYFGPGTRLTVT.

V gene TRBV11-3 combines with J gene TRBJ2-3; the match to TRBD1 covers 7 bases. CDR1 is SGHNT, CDR2 YENEEA, per germline. Trimming cost V 4 bases and J 3 bases; bases outside gene matches: 7. The length of the CDR3 is 15 residues. CDR3 in DNA: TGTGCCAGCAGCTCTATATCGGACAGGACAGATACGCAGTATTTT. It is translated as CASSSISDRTDTQYF.

This chain joins TRBV4-3 and TRBJ2-7, with D uncertain. The ends were cut back, 1 base at V and 0 bases at J, with 4 bases in the middle. CDR1 and CDR2 (germline): LGHNA, YSLEER. The CDR3 is made up of 13 amino acids. The CDR3 spells CASSQAHSYEQYF. The CDR3 coding sequence is TGCGCCAGCAGCCAAGCCCACTCCTACGAGCAGTACTTC.

This chain uses TRBV9 with TRBJ1-5; 9 bases map to TRBD1. Trimming cost V 4 bases and J 3 bases; bases outside gene matches: 5. The CDR3 sequence is 15 residues long. The germline CDR1 and CDR2 sequences are SGDLS and YYNGEE. CDR3 bases: TGTGCCAGCAGCACGGGACAGGGCCTCAATCAGCCCCAGCATTTT. Translated: CASSTGQGLNQPQHF.

The sample holds one count of this clone. The chain recombines TRBV7-8 with TRBJ2-6, with D unclear. The V and J ends lost 5 bases and 0 bases respectively, with 8 bases between them. The CDR3 runs 15 residues. Germline V CDR1 and CDR2: SGHVS, FQNEAQ. CDR3 nucleotide sequence: TGTGCCAGCAGCAGACCAGGCTCTGGGGCCAACGTCCTGACTTTC. It translates to CASSRPGSGANVLTF.

The CDR3 coding sequence is TGTGCCAGTAGTGTCGGACAGATGACAAACTATGGCTACACCTTC. This codes for CASSVGQMTNYGYTF. The chain is built from TRBV19 and TRBJ1-2, with a weak D call TRBD1 (6 bases). The V gene's germline CDR1 is LNHDA and CDR2 SQIVND (reference sequence). The V gene lost 5 bases and the J gene lost 2 bases, with 15 bases spanning the gap. The CDR3 consists of 15 residues.